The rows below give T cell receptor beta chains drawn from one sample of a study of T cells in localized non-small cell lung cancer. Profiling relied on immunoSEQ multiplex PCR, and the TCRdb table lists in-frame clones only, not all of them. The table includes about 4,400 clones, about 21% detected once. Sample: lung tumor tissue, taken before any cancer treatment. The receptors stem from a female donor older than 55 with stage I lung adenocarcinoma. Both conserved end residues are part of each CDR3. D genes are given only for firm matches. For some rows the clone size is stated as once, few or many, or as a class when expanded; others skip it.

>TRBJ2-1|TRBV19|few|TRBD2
TGTGCCAGTAGAAGGACTAGCGGGAGGAACTACAATGAGCAGTTCTTC
CASRRTSGRNYNEQFF
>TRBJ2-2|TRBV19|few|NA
TGTGCCAGTAGTATGGACATTGGGGAGCTGTTTTTT
CASSMDIGELFF
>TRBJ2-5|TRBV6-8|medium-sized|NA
TGTGCCATCAGGCCCGACCGTGAGGGAGAGACCCAGTACTTC
CAIRPDREGETQYF
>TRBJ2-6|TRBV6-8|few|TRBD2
TGTGCCAGCTTGGGGGAGGGCACAGGGGCCAACGTCCTGACTTTC
CASLGEGTGANVLTF
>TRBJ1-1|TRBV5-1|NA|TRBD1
TGCGCCAGCAGCGATTCTCGACAGGGGGAGACTGAAGCTTTCTTT
CASSDSRQGETEAFF
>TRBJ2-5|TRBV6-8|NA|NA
TGTGCCAGCAGTGGGGGACAAGAGACCCAGTACTTC
CASSGGQETQYF
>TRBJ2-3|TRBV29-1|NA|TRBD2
TGCAGCGTTGAGGGGATAGTAGCGGGAGGAACAGATACGCAGTATTTT
CSVEGIVAGGTDTQYF
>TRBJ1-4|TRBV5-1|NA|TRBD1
TGCGCCAGCAGCTCCCGGACAGGCAGGAATGAAAAACTGTTTTTT
CASSSRTGRNEKLFF
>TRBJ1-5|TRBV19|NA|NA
TGTGCCAGTAGTGGGACCGGAGGCAATCAGCCCCAGCATTTT
CASSGTGGNQPQHF
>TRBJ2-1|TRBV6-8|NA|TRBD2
TGTGCCAGCAGGCCCTCGGGACTAGCGGGATACAATGAGCAGTTCTTC
CASRPSGLAGYNEQFF
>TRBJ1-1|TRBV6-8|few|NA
TGTGCCATCAGGGAGGTGGGCACTGAAGCTTTCTTT
CAIREVGTEAFF
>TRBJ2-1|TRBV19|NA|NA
TGTGCCAGTAGTATAGACCCCAGATCCGATGAGCAGTTCTTC
CASSIDPRSDEQFF
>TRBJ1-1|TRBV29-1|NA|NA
TGCAGCGTTGCTAAACAGGGAGGGACTGAAGCTTTCTTT
CSVAKQGGTEAFF
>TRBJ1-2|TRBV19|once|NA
TGTGCCAGTAGTATAGATCCGGGCAGGGAGGATGGCTACACCTTC
CASSIDPGREDGYTF
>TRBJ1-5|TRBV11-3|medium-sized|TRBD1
TGTGCCAGCAGCTCCGGACAGGTAAATCAGCCCCAGCATTTT
CASSSGQVNQPQHF
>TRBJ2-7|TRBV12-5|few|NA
TGTGCTAGTGGTTTACCTCTCAGCGAGCAGTACTTC
CASGLPLSEQYF
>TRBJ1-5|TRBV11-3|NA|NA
TGTGCCAGCAGCTTACCGGGGTGGAATCAGCCCCAGCATTTT
CASSLPGWNQPQHF
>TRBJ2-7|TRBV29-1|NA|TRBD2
TGCAGCGTCGCGGGGGGATTGTCCTACGAGCAGTACTTC
CSVAGGLSYEQYF
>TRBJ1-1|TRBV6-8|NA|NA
TGTGCCAGCAGTTACTTGGGGGGCACTGAAGCTTTCTTT
CASSYLGGTEAFF
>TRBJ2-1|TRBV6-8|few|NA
TGTGCCATCAGCGAACCGGGACTCCGGGAGCAGTTCTTC
CAISEPGLREQFF
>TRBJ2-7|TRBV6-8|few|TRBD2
TGTGCCATCCAACTAGCGGTTACCTACGAGCAGTACTTC
CAIQLAVTYEQYF
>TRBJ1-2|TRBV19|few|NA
TGTGCTTCCGGGGAGCTTCCAAACTATGGCTACACCTTC
CASGELPNYGYTF
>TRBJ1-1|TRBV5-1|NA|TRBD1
TGCGCCAGCAGCTTGAATACAGGGGTGAACACTGAAGCTTTCTTT
CASSLNTGVNTEAFF
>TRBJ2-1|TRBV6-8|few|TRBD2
TGTGCCAGCAGTTACTCGGGGTCGACTAGCGGACAAGGGGAGCAGTTCTTC
CASSYSGSTSGQGEQFF
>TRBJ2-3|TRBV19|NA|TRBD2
TGTGCCAGTAGCCCTCGGGGGACTAGCTATTCCACAGATACGCAGTATTTT
CASSPRGTSYSTDTQYF
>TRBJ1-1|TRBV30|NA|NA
TGTGCCTGGAGTGACGATCCAGGGACTACTTTCTTT
CAWSDDPGTTFF
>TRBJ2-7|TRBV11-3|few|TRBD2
TGTGCCAGCAGATTCGGACTAGCGGGGGCCTACGAGCAGTACTTC
CASRFGLAGAYEQYF
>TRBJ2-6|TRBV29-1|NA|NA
TGCAGCGCTGGGATGGGGACCGGGGCCAACGTCCTGACTTTC
CSAGMGTGANVLTF
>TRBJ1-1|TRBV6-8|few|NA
TGTGCCAGCAGTTACTTCGGGACGAACACTGAAGCTTTCTTT
CASSYFGTNTEAFF
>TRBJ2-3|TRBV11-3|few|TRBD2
TGTGCCAGCAGCTTACGAGGTGGCGGGGGGGTGGCAGATACGCAGTATTTT
CASSLRGGGGVADTQYF
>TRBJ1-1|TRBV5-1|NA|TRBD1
TGCGCCAGCAGGTACCGTCGACAGGGGGCTTCAATGAACACTGAAGCTTTCTTT
CASRYRRQGASMNTEAFF
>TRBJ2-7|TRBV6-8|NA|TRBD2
TGTGCCAGCAGCGGACTAGCGGGGGGGATACTTAACTTC
CASSGLAGGILNF
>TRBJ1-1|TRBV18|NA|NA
TGTGCCAGCTCATCCCTACCTATCGACAGCCTGAACACTGAAGCTTTCTTT
CASSSLPIDSLNTEAFF
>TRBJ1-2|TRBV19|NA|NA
TGTGCCAGTTCTACTATCTCTAACTATGGCTACACCTTC
CASSTISNYGYTF
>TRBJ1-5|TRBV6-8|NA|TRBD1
TGTGCCAGCAGTGGGGGCGGGACAGGGGGCCCACTGGGGTCACAGCCCCAGCATTTT
CASSGGGTGGPLGSQPQHF
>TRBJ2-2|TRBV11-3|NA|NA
TGTGCCAGCAGCTTGGGGGTAACTATGAACACCGGGGAGCTGTTTTTT
CASSLGVTMNTGELFF
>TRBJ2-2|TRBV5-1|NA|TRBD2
TGCGCCAGCAGCCTGAGCGGGAGCTCGGGGGAGCTGTTTTTT
CASSLSGSSGELFF
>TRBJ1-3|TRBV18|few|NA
TGTGCCAGCTCACCTTCCGGGGGTGAGAGCTCTGGAAACACCATATATTTT
CASSPSGGESSGNTIYF
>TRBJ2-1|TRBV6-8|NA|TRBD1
TGTGCCAGCAGCCGCCGGGACAGCACTTACAATGAGCAGTTCTTC
CASSRRDSTYNEQFF
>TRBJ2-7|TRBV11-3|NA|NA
TGTGCCAGCAGCTTTGGTTCTGGGAGGATAGGGGGGTACGAGCAGTACTTC
CASSFGSGRIGGYEQYF
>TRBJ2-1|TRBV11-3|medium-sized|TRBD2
TGTGCCAGCAGCTTAGGACTAGCGGGAACCTACAATGAGCAGTTCTTC
CASSLGLAGTYNEQFF
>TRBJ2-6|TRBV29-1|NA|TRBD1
TGCAGCGTTTGGGACAGGGACTCTGGGGCCAACGTCCTGACTTTC
CSVWDRDSGANVLTF
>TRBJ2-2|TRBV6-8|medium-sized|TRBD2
TGTGCCATCAGTGCCGACGGGAGGAGCGGCGGGGAGCTGTTTTTT
CAISADGRSGGELFF
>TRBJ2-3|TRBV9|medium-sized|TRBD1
TGTGCCAGCAGCCGGACAGGGGGCACAGATACGCAGTATTTT
CASSRTGGTDTQYF
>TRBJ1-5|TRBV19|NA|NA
TGTGCCAGTAGTACGCAGGGGAATAGCAATCAGCCCCAGCATTTT
CASSTQGNSNQPQHF
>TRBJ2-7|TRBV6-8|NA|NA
TGTGCCATCAGTGGCCGGGAGACCGTCTCTGGGGAGCAGTACTTC
CAISGRETVSGEQYF
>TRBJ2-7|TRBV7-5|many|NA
TGTGCCAGCAGCCCCCTTAGGGCGGGCTACGAGCAGTACTTC
CASSPLRAGYEQYF
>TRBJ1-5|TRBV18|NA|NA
TGTGCCAGCTCACAAAGGTTGGATCAGCCCCAGCATTTT
CASSQRLDQPQHF
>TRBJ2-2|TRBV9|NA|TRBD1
TGTGCCAGCAGCGTGACAGGGGGGGAGCTGTTTTTT
CASSVTGGELFF
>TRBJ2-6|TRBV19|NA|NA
TGTGCCAGTAGTATACTAGCGTCCCTGGTTGGGGCCAACGTCCTGACTTTC
CASSILASLVGANVLTF
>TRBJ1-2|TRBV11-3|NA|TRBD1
TGTGCCAGCACCAAAGGGGGCGGGAACTCTAACGGCTACACCTTC
CASTKGGGNSNGYTF
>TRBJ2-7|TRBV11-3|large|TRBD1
TGTGCCAGCAGCTTAGAAGGACAGGGATTAAGCGAGCAGTACTTC
CASSLEGQGLSEQYF
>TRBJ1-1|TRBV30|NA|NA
TGTGCCTGGAGTGTACATACTGAAGCTTTCTTT
CAWSVHTEAFF
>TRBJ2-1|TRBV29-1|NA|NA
TGCAGCGTTGAGATTCTAGAGGGGGGTGAGCAGTTCTTC
CSVEILEGGEQFF
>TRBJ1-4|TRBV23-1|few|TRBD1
TGCGCCAGCAGCCAAGGACAGGGTTCGGAAAAACTGTTTTTT
CASSQGQGSEKLFF